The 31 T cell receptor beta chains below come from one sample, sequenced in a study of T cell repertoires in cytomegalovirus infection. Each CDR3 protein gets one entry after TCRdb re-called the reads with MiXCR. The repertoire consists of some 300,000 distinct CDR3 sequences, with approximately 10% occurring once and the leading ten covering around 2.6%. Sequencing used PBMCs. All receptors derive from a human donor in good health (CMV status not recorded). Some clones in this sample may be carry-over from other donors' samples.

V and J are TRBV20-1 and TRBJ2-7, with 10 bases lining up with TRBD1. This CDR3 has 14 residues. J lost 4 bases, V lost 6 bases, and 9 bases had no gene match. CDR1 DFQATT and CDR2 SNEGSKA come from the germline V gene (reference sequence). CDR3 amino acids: CSAPGTGDLYEQYF. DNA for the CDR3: TGCAGTGCCCCCGGGACAGGGGATCTATACGAGCAGTACTTC.

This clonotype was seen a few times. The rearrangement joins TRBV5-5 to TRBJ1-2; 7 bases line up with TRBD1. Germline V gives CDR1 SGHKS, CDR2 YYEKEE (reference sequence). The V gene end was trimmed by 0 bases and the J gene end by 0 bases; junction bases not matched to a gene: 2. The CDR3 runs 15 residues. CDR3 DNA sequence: TGTGCCAGCAGCTTGGAAGGGACAGCTAACTATGGCTACACCTTC. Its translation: CASSLEGTANYGYTF.

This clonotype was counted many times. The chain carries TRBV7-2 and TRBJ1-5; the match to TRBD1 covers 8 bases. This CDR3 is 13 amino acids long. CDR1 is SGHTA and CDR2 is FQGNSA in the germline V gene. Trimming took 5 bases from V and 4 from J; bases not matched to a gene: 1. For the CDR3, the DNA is TGTGCCAGCAGCCGGACAGGGAATCAGCCCCAGCATTTT. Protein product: CASSRTGNQPQHF. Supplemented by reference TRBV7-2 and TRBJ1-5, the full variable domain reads GAGVSQSPSNKVTEKGKDVELRCDPISGHTALYWYRQSLGQGLEFLIYFQGNSAPDKSGLPSDRFSAERTGGSVSTLTIQRTQQEDSAVYLCASSRTGNQPQHFGDGTRLSIL.

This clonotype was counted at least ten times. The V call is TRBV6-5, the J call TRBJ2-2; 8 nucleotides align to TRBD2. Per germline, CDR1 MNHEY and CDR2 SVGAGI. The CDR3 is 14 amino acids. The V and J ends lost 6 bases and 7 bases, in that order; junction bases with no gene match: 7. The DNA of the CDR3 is TGTGCCAGCAGGCCAGCGGGGGTTCTCGGGGAGCTGTTTTTT. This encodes CASRPAGVLGELFF.

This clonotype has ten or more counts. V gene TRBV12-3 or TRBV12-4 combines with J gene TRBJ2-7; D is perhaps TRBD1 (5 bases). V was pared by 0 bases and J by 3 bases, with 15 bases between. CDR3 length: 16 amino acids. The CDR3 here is CASSLAPPDSGYEQYF. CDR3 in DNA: TGTGCCAGCAGTTTAGCCCCTCCCGACAGTGGCTACGAGCAGTACTTC.

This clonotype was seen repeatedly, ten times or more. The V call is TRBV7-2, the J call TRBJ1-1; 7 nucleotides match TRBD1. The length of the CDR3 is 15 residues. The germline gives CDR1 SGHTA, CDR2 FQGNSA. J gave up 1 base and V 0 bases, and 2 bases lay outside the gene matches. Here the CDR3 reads CASSLAGQRNTEAFF. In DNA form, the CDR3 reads TGTGCCAGCAGCTTAGCGGGACAGCGGAACACTGAAGCTTTCTTT. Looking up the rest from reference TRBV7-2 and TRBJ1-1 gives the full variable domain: GAGVSQSPSNKVTEKGKDVELRCDPISGHTALYWYRQSLGQGLEFLIYFQGNSAPDKSGLPSDRFSAERTGGSVSTLTIQRTQQEDSAVYLCASSLAGQRNTEAFFGQGTRLTVV.

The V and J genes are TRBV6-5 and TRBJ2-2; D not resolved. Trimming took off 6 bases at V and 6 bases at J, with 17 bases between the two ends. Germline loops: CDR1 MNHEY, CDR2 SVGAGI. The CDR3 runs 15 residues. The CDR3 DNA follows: TGTGCCAGCAGGCCCTTAAGGTCTGGGTCCGGGGAGCTGTTTTTT. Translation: CASRPLRSGSGELFF.

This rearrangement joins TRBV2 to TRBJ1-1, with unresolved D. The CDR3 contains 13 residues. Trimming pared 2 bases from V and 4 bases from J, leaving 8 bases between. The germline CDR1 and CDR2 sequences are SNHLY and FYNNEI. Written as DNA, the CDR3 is TGTGCCAGCAGTGAAACGGGGAGCACTGAAGCTTTCTTT. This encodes CASSETGSTEAFF.

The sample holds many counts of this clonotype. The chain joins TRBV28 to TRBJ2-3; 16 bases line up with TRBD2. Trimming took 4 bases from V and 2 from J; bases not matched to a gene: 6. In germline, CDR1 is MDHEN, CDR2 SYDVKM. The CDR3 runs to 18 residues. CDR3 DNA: TGTGCCAGCAGTTCGGGACTAGCGGGGGGGCCCGACACAGATACGCAGTATTTT. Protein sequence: CASSSGLAGGPDTDTQYF.

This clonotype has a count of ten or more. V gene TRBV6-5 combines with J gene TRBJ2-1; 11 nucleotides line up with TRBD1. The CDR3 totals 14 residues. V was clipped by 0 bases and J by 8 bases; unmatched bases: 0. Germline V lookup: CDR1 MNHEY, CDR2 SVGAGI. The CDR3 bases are TGTGCCAGCAGTTACTCGGACAGGGGGCATGAGCAGTTCTTC. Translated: CASSYSDRGHEQFF.

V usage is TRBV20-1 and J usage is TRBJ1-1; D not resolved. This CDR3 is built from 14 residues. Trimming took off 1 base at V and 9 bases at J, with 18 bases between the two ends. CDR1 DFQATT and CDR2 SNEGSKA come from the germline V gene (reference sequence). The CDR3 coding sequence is TGCAGTGCTAGAGTAAGGACTTCCGCCGGCCAAGCTTTCTTT. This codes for CSARVRTSAGQAFF.

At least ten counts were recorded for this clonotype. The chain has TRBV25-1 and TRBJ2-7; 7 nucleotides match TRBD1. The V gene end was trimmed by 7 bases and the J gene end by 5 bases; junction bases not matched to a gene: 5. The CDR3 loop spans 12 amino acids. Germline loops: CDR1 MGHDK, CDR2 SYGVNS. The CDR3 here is CASTTGPHEQYF. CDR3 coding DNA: TGTGCCAGCACGACAGGGCCCCACGAGCAGTACTTC.

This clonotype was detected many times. The CDR3 DNA follows: TGTGCCAGCAGTCATCTAGCGGGGGGGCCTAATGAGCAGTTCTTC. It codes for CASSHLAGGPNEQFF. The V gene is TRBV27, the J gene TRBJ2-1; 12 bases map to TRBD2. Germline V CDR1 and CDR2: MNHEY, SMNVEV (reference sequence). V shed 5 bases, J shed 7 bases, and the junction held 6 bases outside the gene matches. The CDR3 loop spans 15 amino acids.

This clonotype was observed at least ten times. The chain's CDR3 is CSVVEGGQPQHF. The CDR3 DNA sequence: TGCAGCGTTGTGGAGGGAGGTCAGCCCCAGCATTTT. The J gene is TRBJ1-5, the V gene TRBV29-1, with D unresolved. The CDR3 is 12 residues long. The V and J ends lost 4 bases and 6 bases respectively, with 10 bases between them. Germline-derived CDR1 and CDR2 are SQVTM and ANQGSEA.

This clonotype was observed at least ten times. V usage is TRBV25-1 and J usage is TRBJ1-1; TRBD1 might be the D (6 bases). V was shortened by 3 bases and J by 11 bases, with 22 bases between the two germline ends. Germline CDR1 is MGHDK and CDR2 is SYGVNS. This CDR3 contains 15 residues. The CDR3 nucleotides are TGTGCCAGCAGTGATTTAGGTGGTAGAGGGGGTCCTGCTTTCTTT. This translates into CASSDLGGRGGPAFF.

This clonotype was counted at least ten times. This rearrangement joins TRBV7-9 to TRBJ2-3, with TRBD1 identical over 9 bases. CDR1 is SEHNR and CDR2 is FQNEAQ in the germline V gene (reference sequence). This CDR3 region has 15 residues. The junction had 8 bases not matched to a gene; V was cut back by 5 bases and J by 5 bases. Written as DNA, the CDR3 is TGTGCCAGCAGCAGAGGGACAGGGAAGCAAGATACGCAGTATTTT. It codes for CASSRGTGKQDTQYF.

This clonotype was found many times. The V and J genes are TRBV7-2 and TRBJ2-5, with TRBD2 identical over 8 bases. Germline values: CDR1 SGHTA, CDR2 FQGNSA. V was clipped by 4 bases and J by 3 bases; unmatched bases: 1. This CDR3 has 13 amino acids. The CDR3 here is CASSSGLEETQYF. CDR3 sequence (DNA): TGTGCCAGCAGCTCGGGACTAGAAGAGACCCAGTACTTC.

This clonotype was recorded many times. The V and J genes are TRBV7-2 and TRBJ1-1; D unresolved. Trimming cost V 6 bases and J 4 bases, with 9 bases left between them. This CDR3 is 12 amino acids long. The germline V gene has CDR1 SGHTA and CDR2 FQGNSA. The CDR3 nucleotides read TGTGCCAGCAGAGACCTCTTCACTGAAGCTTTCTTT. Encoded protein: CASRDLFTEAFF.

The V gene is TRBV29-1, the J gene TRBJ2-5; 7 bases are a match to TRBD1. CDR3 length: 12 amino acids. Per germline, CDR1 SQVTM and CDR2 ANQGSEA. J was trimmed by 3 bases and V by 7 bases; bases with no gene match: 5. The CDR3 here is CSAYDREETQYF. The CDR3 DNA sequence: TGCAGCGCCTATGACAGGGAAGAGACCCAGTACTTC. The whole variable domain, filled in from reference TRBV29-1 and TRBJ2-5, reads SAVISQKPSRDICQRGTSLTIQCQVDSQVTMMFWYRQQPGQSLTLIATANQGSEATYESGFVIDKFPISRPNLTFSTLTVSNMSPEDSSIYLCSAYDREETQYFGPGTRLLVL.

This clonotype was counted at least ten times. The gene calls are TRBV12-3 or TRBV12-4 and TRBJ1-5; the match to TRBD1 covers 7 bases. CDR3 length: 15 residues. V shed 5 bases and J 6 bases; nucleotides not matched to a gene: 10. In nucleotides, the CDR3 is TGTGCCAGCAGTCTAGGAACAGGGGTAGCTCAGCCCCAGCATTTT. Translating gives CASSLGTGVAQPQHF.

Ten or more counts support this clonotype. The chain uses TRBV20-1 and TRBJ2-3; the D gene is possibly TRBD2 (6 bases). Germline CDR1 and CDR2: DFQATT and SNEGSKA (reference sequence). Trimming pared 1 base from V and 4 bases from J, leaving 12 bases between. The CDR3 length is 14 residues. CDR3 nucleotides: TGCAGTGCTAGAGGTGCGGGGAGAGCAGATACGCAGTATTTT. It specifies CSARGAGRADTQYF.

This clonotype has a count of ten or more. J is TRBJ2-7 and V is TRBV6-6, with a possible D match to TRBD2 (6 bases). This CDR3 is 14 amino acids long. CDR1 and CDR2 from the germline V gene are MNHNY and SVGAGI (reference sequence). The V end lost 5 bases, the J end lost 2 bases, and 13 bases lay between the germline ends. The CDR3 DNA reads TGTGCCAGCAGTCCTTCGGAGGGCCCCTACGAGCAGTACGTC. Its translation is CASSPSEGPYEQYV.

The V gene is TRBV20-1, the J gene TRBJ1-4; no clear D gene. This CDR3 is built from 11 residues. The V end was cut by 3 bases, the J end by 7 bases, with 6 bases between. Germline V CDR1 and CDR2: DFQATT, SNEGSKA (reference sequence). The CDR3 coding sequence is TGCAGTGCTAGTCGGATTGAAAAACTGTTTTTT. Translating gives CSASRIEKLFF.

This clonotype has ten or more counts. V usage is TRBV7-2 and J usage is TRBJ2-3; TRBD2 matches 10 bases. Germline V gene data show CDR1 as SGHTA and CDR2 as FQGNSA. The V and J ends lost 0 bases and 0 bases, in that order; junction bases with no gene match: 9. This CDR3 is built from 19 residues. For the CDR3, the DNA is TGTGCCAGCAGCTTAGCGCTACCCCTAGCGGGGGATAGCACAGATACGCAGTATTTT. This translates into CASSLALPLAGDSTDTQYF.

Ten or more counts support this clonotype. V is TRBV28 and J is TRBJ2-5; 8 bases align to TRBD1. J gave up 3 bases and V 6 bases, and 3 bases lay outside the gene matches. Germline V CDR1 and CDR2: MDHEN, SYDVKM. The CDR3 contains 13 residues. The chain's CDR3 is CASRSTGEETQYF. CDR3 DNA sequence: TGTGCCAGCAGATCGACAGGGGAAGAGACCCAGTACTTC.

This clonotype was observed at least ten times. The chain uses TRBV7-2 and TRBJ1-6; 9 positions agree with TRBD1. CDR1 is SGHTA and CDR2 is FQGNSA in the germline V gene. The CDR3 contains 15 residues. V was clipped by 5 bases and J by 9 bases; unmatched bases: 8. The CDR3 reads CASSPDRGQASPLHF. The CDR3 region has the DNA TGTGCCAGCAGCCCGGACAGGGGACAGGCTTCACCCCTCCACTTT. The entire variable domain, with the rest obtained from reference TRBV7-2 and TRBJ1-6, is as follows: GAGVSQSPSNKVTEKGKDVELRCDPISGHTALYWYRQSLGQGLEFLIYFQGNSAPDKSGLPSDRFSAERTGGSVSTLTIQRTQQEDSAVYLCASSPDRGQASPLHFGNGTRLTVT.

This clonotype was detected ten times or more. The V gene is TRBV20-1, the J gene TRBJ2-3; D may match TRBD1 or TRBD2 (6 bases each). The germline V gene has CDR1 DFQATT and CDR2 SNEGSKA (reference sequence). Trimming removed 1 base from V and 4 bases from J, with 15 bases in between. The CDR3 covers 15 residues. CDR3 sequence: CSARALRGQADTQYF. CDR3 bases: TGCAGTGCTAGAGCTCTCCGGGGGCAAGCAGATACGCAGTATTTT.

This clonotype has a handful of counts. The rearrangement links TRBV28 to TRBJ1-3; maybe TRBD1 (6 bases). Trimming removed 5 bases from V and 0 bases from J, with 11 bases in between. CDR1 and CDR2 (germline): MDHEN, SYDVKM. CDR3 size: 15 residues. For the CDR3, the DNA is TGTGCCAGCAGTGGACAGCTCTACTCTGGAAACACCATATATTTT. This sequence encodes CASSGQLYSGNTIYF.

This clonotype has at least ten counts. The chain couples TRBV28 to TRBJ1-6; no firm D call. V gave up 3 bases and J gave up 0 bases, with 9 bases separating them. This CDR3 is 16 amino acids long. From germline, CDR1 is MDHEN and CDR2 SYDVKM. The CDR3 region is CASSFPRSSYNSPLHF. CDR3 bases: TGTGCCAGCAGTTTCCCACGGAGCTCCTATAATTCACCCCTCCACTTT.

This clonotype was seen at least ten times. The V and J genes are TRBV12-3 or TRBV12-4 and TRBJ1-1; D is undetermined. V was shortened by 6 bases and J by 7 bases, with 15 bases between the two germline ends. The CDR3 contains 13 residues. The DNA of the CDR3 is TGTGCCAGCAGCCAGACACCGAGGGTTGAAGCTTTCTTT. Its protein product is CASSQTPRVEAFF.

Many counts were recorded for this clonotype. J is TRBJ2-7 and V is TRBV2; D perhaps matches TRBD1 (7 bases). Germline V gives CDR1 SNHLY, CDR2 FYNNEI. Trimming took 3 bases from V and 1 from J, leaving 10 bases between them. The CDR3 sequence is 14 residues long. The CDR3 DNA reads TGTGCCAGCAGTGACCCAGGGGGGTCCTACGAGCAGTACGTC. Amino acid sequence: CASSDPGGSYEQYV.